This T cell receptor (beta chain) was captured in a study of blood T cell repertoires in COVID-19. Whole-study context: Specimens from acute and convalescent COVID-19 originated in the United States, Italy and Spain. Nucleic acid was either cDNA or gDNA, and it came from T cells, B-cell-depleted T cells, or PBMCs.

As concerns this clone: Other DNA sequences of this sample code for an identical CDR3.

CDR1 and CDR2 from the germline V gene are SEHNR and FQNEAQ (reference sequence). Trimming took off 3 bases at V and 2 bases at J, with 7 bases between the two ends. This CDR3 spans 13 amino acids. Per the original methods: Reference gene primer amplification gave nucleated cell count estimates. Method: immunoSEQ multiplex PCR; TCRdb's copy keeps in-frame clones and lacks some. The V and J calls and clone size are taken from that table; D and trimming were inferred from the DNA. This sample has 250,000 to 350,000 clones, with roughly 90% found just once. This TCR came from a woman in her forties or fifties with active or convalescent COVID-19. The chain couples TRBV7-9 to TRBJ1-2, with TRBD1 as a possible D gene (5 bases). The sequenced sample consisted of peripheral blood. CDR3 sequence (DNA): TGTGCCAGCAGCTTGACAGCCAACTATGGCTACACCTTC. Translating gives CASSLTANYGYTF.